The 18 T cell receptor beta chains given below trace back to one sample, sequenced in a study of technical replicates of blood from a few donors. Some clones are missing from TCRdb's copy, which holds only in-frame ones; the method was immunoSEQ multiplex PCR. Of about 81,000 clones detected, roughly 95% appear once; the ten largest clones hold more than 0.35%. Sample: T cells isolated from PBMCs. All receptors derive from a human donor in good health.

The chain recombines TRBV27 with TRBJ1-1; 7 bases map to TRBD1. There are 14 residues in the CDR3. CDR1 and CDR2 (germline): MNHEY, SMNVEV (reference sequence). The trim removed 6 bases at V and 5 bases at J, leaving 9 bases unmatched. As DNA, the CDR3 is TGTGCCAGCAGACCCAGGACGGACAGGACTGAAGCTTTCTTT. It yields the protein CASRPRTDRTEAFF.

The V and J genes are TRBV6-1 and TRBJ1-2; D is unclear. V was trimmed by 2 bases and J by 0 bases, leaving 10 bases between them. This CDR3 is built from 15 residues. Germline V gene data show CDR1 as MNHNS and CDR2 as SASEGT. The CDR3 sequence is CASSEWGEANYGYTF. The CDR3 DNA reads TGTGCCAGCAGTGAATGGGGAGAAGCTAACTATGGCTACACCTTC.

The gene calls are TRBV7-6 and TRBJ1-3; 7 positions agree with TRBD1. The CDR3 loop spans 15 amino acids. V shed 5 bases and J 2 bases; nucleotides not matched to a gene: 6. Germline V gene data show CDR1 as SGHVS and CDR2 as FNYEAQ. The CDR3 DNA sequence: TGTGCCAGCAGCAGCCAGACAGGGACTGGAAACACCATATATTTT. This encodes CASSSQTGTGNTIYF.

The chain carries TRBV5-1 and TRBJ2-1; 13 bases align to TRBD2. This CDR3 is built from 17 residues. V gave up 0 bases and J gave up 9 bases; unmatched junction bases: 9. CDR1 and CDR2 from the germline V gene are SGHRS and YFSETQ. The CDR3 here is CASSLALRTSGSTEQFF. The CDR3 DNA reads as TGCGCCAGCAGCTTGGCTCTTAGGACTAGCGGGAGCACTGAGCAGTTCTTC.

J is TRBJ1-2 and V is TRBV27; the D is unclear. Per germline, CDR1 MNHEY and CDR2 SMNVEV (reference sequence). Trimming pared 5 bases from V and 4 bases from J, leaving 11 bases between. The CDR3 has 13 residues. The CDR3 nucleotides read TGTGCCAGCAGTCCTGTCGACACCTATGGCTACACCTTC. The encoded protein is CASSPVDTYGYTF.

The rearrangement links TRBV25-1 to TRBJ2-2; D ambiguous. CDR1 and CDR2 from the germline V gene are MGHDK and SYGVNS. This CDR3 region has 14 residues. V shed 1 base and J shed 6 bases, with 9 bases lying between them. The CDR3 region is CASSELGEAGELFF. DNA for the CDR3: TGTGCCAGCAGTGAATTAGGCGAGGCCGGGGAGCTGTTTTTT.

V is TRBV27 and J is TRBJ2-3; 12 bases agree with TRBD2. CDR3 length: 16 residues. V lost 2 bases and J lost 4; bases outside the gene matches: 4. CDR1 is MNHEY and CDR2 is SMNVEV in the germline V gene (reference sequence). CDR3 sequence: CASSLILAGGPDTQYF. For the CDR3, the DNA is TGTGCCAGCAGTTTAATACTAGCGGGAGGCCCAGATACGCAGTATTTT.

The V gene is TRBV10-3, the J gene TRBJ2-1, with 11 positions matching TRBD2. Germline loops: CDR1 ENHRY, CDR2 SYGVKD. The CDR3 has 15 amino acids. Trimming took 4 bases from V and 8 from J; bases not matched to a gene: 7. CDR3 amino acids: CAISVLAGGPYEQFF. The CDR3 DNA is TGTGCCATCAGTGTTCTAGCGGGAGGACCATATGAGCAGTTCTTC.

The J gene is TRBJ1-6, the V gene TRBV30; tentatively, D is TRBD1 (6 bases). Germline CDR1 GTSNPN, CDR2 SVGIG (reference sequence). The V gene lost 5 bases and the J gene lost 8 bases, with 10 bases spanning the gap. CDR3 size: 12 residues. The CDR3 coding sequence is TGTGCCTGGGACAGGTTCTATTCACCCCTCCACTTT. Residues: CAWDRFYSPLHF.

This chain joins TRBV10-1 and TRBJ2-7; TRBD1 agrees at 9 bases. The CDR3 has 14 residues. Germline CDR1 WNHNN, CDR2 SYGVQD (reference sequence). V dropped 9 bases and J dropped 4; count of bases not matched to a gene: 10. CDR3 coding DNA: TGCGCCAGTTTGGGGACAGGGCAATTTTACGAGCAGTACTTC. Translating it yields CASLGTGQFYEQYF.

The chain is built from TRBV10-3 and TRBJ1-2; 9 bases agree with TRBD1. Germline CDR1 ENHRY, CDR2 SYGVKD. Unmatched junction bases numbered 3, after V lost 4 bases and J lost 6 bases. CDR3 length equals 13 residues. The CDR3 region has the DNA TGTGCCATCAGTGTTACAGGGGGCGATGGCTACACCTTC. Amino acids: CAISVTGGDGYTF.

The chain couples TRBV11-2 to TRBJ1-5, with 12 positions matching TRBD1. The CDR3 totals 16 residues. Trimming cost V 2 bases and J 6 bases; bases outside gene matches: 5. CDR1 SGHAT and CDR2 FQNNGV come from the germline V gene. This CDR3 is CASSLFGTGGTQPQHF. DNA for the CDR3: TGTGCCAGCAGCTTATTCGGGACAGGGGGCACTCAGCCCCAGCATTTT.

The J gene is TRBJ2-3, the V gene TRBV6-1, with 7 bases that match TRBD1. Germline assignment: CDR1 MNHNS and CDR2 SASEGT. Trimming removed 2 bases from V and 4 bases from J; junction bases left unmatched: 6. The CDR3 is made up of 15 amino acids. CDR3 nucleotide sequence: TGTGCCAGCAGTGAAACAGGGGTTTATGCAGATACGCAGTATTTT. As protein: CASSETGVYADTQYF.

V and J are TRBV4-2 and TRBJ2-5; D gene unclear. The CDR3 is made up of 11 amino acids. Germline V gene lookup returns CDR1 LGHNA and CDR2 YNFKEQ. The V gene lost 1 base and the J gene lost 7 bases, with 4 bases spanning the gap. Here the CDR3 DNA reads TGTGCCAGCAGCCAAGGCGGGACCCAGTACTTC. Translation: CASSQGGTQYF.

The chain uses TRBV7-9 and TRBJ1-4; the match to TRBD1 covers 7 bases. The germline CDR1 and CDR2 sequences are SEHNR and FQNEAQ (reference sequence). The CDR3 totals 17 residues. J lost 0 bases, V lost 4 bases, and 8 bases had no gene match. CDR3 sequence: CASSSWTGGATNEKLFF. The CDR3 DNA reads TGTGCCAGCAGCTCCTGGACAGGAGGGGCAACTAATGAAAAACTGTTTTTT. Filled out from reference TRBV7-9 and TRBJ1-4, the complete variable domain reads DTGVSQNPRHKITKRGQNVTFRCDPISEHNRLYWYRQTLGQGPEFLTYFQNEAQLEKSRLLSDRFSAERPKGSFSTLEIQRTEQGDSAMYLCASSSWTGGATNEKLFFGSGTQLSVL.

The chain uses TRBV7-9 and TRBJ2-7, with D possibly matching TRBD2 (6 bases). Germline CDR1 is SEHNR and CDR2 is FQNEAQ (reference sequence). V was clipped by 4 bases and J by 0 bases, with 16 bases between them. The CDR3 covers 16 residues. This CDR3 is CASSSLAGTPSYEQYF. CDR3 DNA: TGTGCCAGCAGCTCACTTGCCGGGACTCCCTCCTACGAGCAGTACTTC.

The chain has TRBV4-1 and TRBJ1-4; D not certain. V was cut by 4 bases and J by 4 bases, with 4 bases left in between. From germline, CDR1 is MGHRA and CDR2 YSYEKL. This CDR3 has 12 amino acids. The CDR3 loop is CASSRVNEKLFF. In DNA form, the CDR3 reads TGCGCCAGCAGCCGCGTTAATGAAAAACTGTTTTTT.

The rearrangement links TRBV6-5 to TRBJ1-1; 7 bases are shared with TRBD1. CDR1 and CDR2 from the germline V gene are MNHEY and SVGAGI. The CDR3 extends over 15 amino acids. V gave up 8 bases and J gave up 0 bases; unmatched junction bases: 9. The CDR3 region has the DNA TGTGCCAGCCGGCAGGGGGTTGCCATGAACACTGAAGCTTTCTTT. Its translation is CASRQGVAMNTEAFF.